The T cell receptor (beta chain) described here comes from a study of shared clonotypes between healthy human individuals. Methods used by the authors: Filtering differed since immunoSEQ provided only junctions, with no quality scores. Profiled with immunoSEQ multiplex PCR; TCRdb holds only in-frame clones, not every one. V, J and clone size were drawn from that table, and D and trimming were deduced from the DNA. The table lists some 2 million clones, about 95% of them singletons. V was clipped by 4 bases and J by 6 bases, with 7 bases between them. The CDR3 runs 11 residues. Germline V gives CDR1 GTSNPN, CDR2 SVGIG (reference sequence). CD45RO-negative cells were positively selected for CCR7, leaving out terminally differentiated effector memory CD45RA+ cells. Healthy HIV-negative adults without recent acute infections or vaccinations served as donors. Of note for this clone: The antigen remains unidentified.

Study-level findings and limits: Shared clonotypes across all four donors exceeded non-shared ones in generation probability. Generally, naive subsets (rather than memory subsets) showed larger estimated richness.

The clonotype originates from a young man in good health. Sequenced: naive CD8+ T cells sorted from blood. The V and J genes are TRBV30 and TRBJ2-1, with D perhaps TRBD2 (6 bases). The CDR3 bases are TGTGCCTGGATGGGGGGCAATGAGCAGTTCTTC. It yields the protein CAWMGGNEQFF. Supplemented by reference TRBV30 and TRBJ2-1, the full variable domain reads SQTIHQWPATLVQPVGSPLSLECTVEGTSNPNLYWYRQAAGRGLQLLFYSVGIGQISSEVPQNLSASRPQDRQFILSSKKLLLSDSGFYLCAWMGGNEQFFGPGTRLTVL.